A selection of T cell receptor beta chains follows, all from one sample in a study of T cell repertoires in cytomegalovirus infection. TCRdb redid the calling of the reads with MiXCR, one entry per CDR3 protein. The data hold roughly 640,000 distinct CDR3 sequences, with 20% to 30% observed a single time. Sequences were obtained from CD8+ T cells from PBMCs. Receptor source: a human donor in good health (CMV status not recorded). Some clones in this sample may be carry-over from other donors' samples. Each CDR3 is given with its conserved first and last residue. D genes are given only for firm matches. Where a row states a size, it is once, few, many or the class of an expanded clone; other rows omit it.

-	-	TRBJ2-2	TRBV5-4	TGTGCCTTCCTGACAGATACGAACACCGGGGAGCTGTTTTTT	CAFLTDTNTGELFF
-	few	TRBJ2-7	TRBV14	TGTGCCAGCAGCCAAAACTGGATTGAGCAGTACTTC	CASSQNWIEQYF
-	many	TRBJ1-1	TRBV13	TGTGCCAGCAGCCCAGCCCGCCGGGGGAGGGACGCTTTCTTT	CASSPARRGRDAFF
-	many	TRBJ2-5	TRBV6-1	TGTGCCAGCAGCCCACAGAGGTCAGGGGGAGGGATGGAGACCCAGTACTTC	CASSPQRSGGGMETQYF
-	few	TRBJ2-1	TRBV6-2/TRBV6-3	TGTGCCAGCAGTTATACGGATGAGCAGTTCTTC	CASSYTDEQFF
TRBD1	many	TRBJ2-3	TRBV6-6	TGTGCCAGCAGTCCCAGGGGGCTGGGAGATACGCAGTATTTT	CASSPRGLGDTQYF
-	-	TRBJ2-1	TRBV12-3/TRBV12-4	TGTGCCAGCAGTTTCAAGGGATCCTACAATGAGCAGTTCTTC	CASSFKGSYNEQFF
-	few	TRBJ1-1	TRBV9	TGTGCCAGCAGCGTAGAGGCGGGAAACACTGAAGCTTTCTTT	CASSVEAGNTEAFF
TRBD1	-	TRBJ1-1	TRBV4-1	TGCGCCAGCAGCGGACAGGACGGCATGAACACTGAAGCTTTCTTT	CASSGQDGMNTEAFF
-	many	TRBJ2-2	TRBV7-2	TGTGCCAGCAGCATGCTGACTAGGACCGGGGAGCTGTTTTTT	CASSMLTRTGELFF
-	-	TRBJ1-1	TRBV4-3	TGCGCCAGCAGCCAAGAAAGGGGCAGGGTGAACACTGAAGCTTTCTTT	CASSQERGRVNTEAFF
-	-	TRBJ2-7	TRBV12-3/TRBV12-4	TGTGCCAGCAGTTTAGCGGGCGGCAGGGATTCCTACGAGCAGTACTTC	CASSLAGGRDSYEQYF
-	few	TRBJ1-4	TRBV5-8	TGTGCCAGCAGCTTGGAAGTCGACAGGAGTAATGAAAAACTGTTTTTT	CASSLEVDRSNEKLFF
-	few	TRBJ2-3	TRBV25-1	TGTGCCAGCAGTGAATATAGGCAGACAGATACGCAGTATTTT	CASSEYRQTDTQYF
TRBD1	-	TRBJ2-2	TRBV4-1	TGCGCCAGCAGCCAAGACAGGGGGCGAGGCGGGGAGCTGTTTTTT	CASSQDRGRGGELFF
TRBD2	few	TRBJ2-2	TRBV6-1	TGTGCCAGCAATCTAGCGGGGGGCCCGAGAACCGGGGAGCTGTTTTTT	CASNLAGGPRTGELFF
-	few	TRBJ2-3	TRBV29-1	TGCAGCGTCGAGAGGGAGATAAGCACAGATACGCAGTATTTT	CSVEREISTDTQYF
-	few	TRBJ2-7	TRBV5-1	TGCGCCAGCAGCCCCGACAGCCCCCAAACACCTTCCTACGAGCAGTACTTC	CASSPDSPQTPSYEQYF
-	-	TRBJ1-1	TRBV10-1	TGCGCCAGCAGTGATGGACGGCTCACTGAAGCTTTCTTT	CASSDGRLTEAFF
-	many	TRBJ2-3	TRBV27	TGTGCCAGCACGCTCGGGGGCACAGATACGCAGTATTTT	CASTLGGTDTQYF
-	many	TRBJ2-1	TRBV7-9	TGTGCCAGCAGCCCAACTAGGGAAATCAATGAGCAGTTCTTC	CASSPTREINEQFF
-	-	TRBJ1-4	TRBV28	TGTGCCAGCAGTTTATTTCGCAGGGATGCTGAAAAACTGTTTTTT	CASSLFRRDAEKLFF
-	few	TRBJ1-4	TRBV28	TGTGCCAGCAGTTTAGAGGGGTTCCCTGAAAAACTGTTTTTT	CASSLEGFPEKLFF